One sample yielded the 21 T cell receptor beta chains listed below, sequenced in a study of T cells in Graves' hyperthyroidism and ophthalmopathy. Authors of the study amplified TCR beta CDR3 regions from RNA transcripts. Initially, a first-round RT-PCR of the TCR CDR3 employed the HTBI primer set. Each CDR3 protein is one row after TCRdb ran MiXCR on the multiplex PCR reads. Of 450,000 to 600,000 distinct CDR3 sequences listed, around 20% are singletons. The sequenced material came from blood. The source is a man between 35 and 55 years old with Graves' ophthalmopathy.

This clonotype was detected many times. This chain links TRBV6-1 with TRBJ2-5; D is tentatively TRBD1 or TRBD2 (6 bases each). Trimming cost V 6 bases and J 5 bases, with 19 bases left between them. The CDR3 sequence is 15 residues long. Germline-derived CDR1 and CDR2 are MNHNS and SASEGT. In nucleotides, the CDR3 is TGTGCCAGCAGCCACCCGATGGGGGGCAGGGAGACCCAGTACTTC. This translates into CASSHPMGGRETQYF.

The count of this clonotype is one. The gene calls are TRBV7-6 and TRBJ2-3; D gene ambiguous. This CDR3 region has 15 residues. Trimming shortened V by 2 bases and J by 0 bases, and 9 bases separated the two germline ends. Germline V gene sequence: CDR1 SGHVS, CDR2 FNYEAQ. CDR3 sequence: CASSLLVKSTDTQYF. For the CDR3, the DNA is TGTGCCAGCAGCTTACTCGTTAAGAGCACAGATACGCAGTATTTT.

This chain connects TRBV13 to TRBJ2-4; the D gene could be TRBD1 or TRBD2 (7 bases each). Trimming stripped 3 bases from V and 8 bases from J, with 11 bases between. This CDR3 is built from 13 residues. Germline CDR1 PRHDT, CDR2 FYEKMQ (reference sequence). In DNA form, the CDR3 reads TGTGCCAGCAGCTTCAGGGGGAGGGACATTCAGTACTTC. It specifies CASSFRGRDIQYF. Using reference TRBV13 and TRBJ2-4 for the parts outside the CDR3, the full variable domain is AAGVIQSPRHLIKEKRETATLKCYPIPRHDTVYWYQQGPGQDPQFLISFYEKMQSDKGSIPDRFSAQQFSDYHSELNMSSLELGDSALYFCASSFRGRDIQYFGAGTRLSVL.

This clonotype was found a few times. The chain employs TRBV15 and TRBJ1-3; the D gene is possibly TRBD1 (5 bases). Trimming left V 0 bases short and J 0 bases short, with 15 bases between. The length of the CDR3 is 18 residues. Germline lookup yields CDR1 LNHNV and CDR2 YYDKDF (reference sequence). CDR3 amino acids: CATSRDWGGASSGNTIYF. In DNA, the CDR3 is TGTGCCACCAGCAGAGATTGGGGTGGGGCCAGCTCTGGAAACACCATATATTTT.

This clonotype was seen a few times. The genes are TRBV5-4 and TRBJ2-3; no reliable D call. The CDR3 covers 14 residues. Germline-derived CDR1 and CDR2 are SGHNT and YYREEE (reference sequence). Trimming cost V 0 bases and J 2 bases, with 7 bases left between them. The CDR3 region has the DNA TGTGCCAGCAGCTTGGAAGTTTTCACAGATACGCAGTATTTT. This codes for CASSLEVFTDTQYF. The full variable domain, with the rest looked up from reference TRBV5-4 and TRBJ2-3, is ETGVTQSPTHLIKTRGQQVTLRCSSQSGHNTVSWYQQALGQGPQFIFQYYREEENGRGNFPPRFSGLQFPNYSSELNVNALELDDSALYLCASSLEVFTDTQYFGPGTRLTVL.

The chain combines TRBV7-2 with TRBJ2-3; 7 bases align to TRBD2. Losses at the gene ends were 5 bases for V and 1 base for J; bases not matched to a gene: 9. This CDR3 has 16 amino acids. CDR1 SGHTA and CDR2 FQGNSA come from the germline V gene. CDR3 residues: CASSVLGGSGTDTQYF. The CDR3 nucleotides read TGTGCCAGCAGCGTCTTGGGCGGGAGCGGCACAGATACGCAGTATTTT.

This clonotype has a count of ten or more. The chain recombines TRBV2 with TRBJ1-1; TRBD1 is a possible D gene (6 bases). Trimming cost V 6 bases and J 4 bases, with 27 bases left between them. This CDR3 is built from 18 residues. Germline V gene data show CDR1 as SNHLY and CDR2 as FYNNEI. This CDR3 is CASSWGVNIGGGVTEAFF. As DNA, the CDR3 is TGTGCCAGCAGCTGGGGGGTAAATATCGGAGGGGGAGTCACTGAAGCTTTCTTT.

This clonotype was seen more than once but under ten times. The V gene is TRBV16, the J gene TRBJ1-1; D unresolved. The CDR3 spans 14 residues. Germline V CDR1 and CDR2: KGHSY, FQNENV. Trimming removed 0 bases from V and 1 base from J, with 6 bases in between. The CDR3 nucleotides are TGTGCCAGCAGCCAATCAGGGCAGAACACTGAAGCTTTCTTT. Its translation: CASSQSGQNTEAFF.

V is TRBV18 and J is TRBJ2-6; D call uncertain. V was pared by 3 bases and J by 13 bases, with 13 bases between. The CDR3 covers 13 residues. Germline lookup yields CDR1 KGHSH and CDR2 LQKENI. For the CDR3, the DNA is TGTGCCAGCTCACCGGATGGCCTCGGGGTCCTGACTTTC. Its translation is CASSPDGLGVLTF.

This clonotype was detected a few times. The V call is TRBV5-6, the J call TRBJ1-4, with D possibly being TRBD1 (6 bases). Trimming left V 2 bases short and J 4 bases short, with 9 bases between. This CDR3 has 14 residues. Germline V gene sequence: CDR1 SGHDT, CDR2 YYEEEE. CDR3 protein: CASSLLQGNEKLFF. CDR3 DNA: TGTGCCAGCAGCTTATTACAGGGTAATGAAAAACTGTTTTTT.

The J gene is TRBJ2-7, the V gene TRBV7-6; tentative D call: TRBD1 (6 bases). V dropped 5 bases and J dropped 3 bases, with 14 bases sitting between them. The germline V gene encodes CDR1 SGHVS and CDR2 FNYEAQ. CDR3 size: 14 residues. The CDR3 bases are TGTGCCAGCAGCCCGAGCCAAGGGGGCTACGAGCAGTACTTC. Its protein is CASSPSQGGYEQYF. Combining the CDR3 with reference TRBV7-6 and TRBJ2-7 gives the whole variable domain GAGVSQSPRYKVTKRGQDVALRCDPISGHVSLYWYRQALGQGPEFLTYFNYEAQQDKSGLPNDRFSAERPEGSISTLTIQRTEQRDSAMYRCASSPSQGGYEQYFGPGTRLTVT.

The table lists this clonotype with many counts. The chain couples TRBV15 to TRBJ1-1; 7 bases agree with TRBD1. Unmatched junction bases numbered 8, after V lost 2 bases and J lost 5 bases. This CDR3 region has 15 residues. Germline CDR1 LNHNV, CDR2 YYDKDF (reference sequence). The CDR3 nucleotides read TGTGCCACCAGCAGAATAAGACAGGGAGGTACTGAAGCTTTCTTT. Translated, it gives CATSRIRQGGTEAFF. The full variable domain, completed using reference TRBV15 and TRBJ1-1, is DAMVIQNPRYQVTQFGKPVTLSCSQTLNHNVMYWYQQKSSQAPKLLFHYYDKDFNNEADTPDNFQSRRPNTSFCFLDIRSPGLGDTAMYLCATSRIRQGGTEAFFGQGTRLTVV.

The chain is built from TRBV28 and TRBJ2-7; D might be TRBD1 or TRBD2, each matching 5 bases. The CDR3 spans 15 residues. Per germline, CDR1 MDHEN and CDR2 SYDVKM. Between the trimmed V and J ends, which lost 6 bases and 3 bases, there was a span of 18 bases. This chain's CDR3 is CASSHPGTEDYEQYF. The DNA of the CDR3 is TGTGCCAGCAGCCATCCCGGGACGGAAGACTACGAGCAGTACTTC.

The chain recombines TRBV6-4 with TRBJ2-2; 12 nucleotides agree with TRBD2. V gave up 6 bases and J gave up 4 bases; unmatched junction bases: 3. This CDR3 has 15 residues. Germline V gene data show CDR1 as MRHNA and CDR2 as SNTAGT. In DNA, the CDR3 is TGTGCCAGCAGCCGACTAGCGGGAGTCACCGGGGAGCTGTTTTTT. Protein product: CASSRLAGVTGELFF.

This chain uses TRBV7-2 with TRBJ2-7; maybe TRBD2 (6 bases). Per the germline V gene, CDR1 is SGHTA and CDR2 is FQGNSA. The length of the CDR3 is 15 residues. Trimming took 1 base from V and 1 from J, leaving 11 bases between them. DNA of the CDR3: TGTGCCAGCAGCTTAGTTTTGCGGGGTTCCTACGAGCAGTACTTC. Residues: CASSLVLRGSYEQYF.

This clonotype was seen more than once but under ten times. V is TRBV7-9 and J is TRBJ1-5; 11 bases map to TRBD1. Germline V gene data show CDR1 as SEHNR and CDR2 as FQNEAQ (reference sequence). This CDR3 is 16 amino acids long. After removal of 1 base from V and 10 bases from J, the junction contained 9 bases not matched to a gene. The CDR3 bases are TGTGCCAGCAGCTTAGATGGGGACAGGGGGAGCGATCCCCAGCATTTT. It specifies CASSLDGDRGSDPQHF.

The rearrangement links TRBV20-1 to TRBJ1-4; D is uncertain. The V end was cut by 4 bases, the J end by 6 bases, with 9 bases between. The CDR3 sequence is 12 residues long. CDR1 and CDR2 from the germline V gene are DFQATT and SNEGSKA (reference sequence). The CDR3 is CSATMADEKLFF. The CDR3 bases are TGCAGTGCTACCATGGCGGATGAAAAACTGTTTTTT.

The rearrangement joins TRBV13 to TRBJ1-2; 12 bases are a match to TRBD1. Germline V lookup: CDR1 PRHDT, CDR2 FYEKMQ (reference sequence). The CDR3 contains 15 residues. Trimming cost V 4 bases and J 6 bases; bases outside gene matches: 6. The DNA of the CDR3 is TGTGCCAGCAGCTATTCCGGGGACAGGGGGCATGGCTACACCTTC. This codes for CASSYSGDRGHGYTF.

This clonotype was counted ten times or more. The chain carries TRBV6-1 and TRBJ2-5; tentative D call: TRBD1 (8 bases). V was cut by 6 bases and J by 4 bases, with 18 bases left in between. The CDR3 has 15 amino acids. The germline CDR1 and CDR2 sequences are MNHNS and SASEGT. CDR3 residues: CASRERQGRGETQYF. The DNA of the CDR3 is TGTGCCAGCAGGGAGCGACAGGGGAGGGGAGAGACCCAGTACTTC.

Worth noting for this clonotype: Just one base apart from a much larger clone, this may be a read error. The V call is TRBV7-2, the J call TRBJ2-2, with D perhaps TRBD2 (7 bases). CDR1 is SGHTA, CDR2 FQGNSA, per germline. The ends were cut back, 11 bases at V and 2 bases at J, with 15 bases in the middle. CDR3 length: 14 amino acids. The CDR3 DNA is TGTGCCGGCGGGGGCTATCAAAACACCGGGGAGCTGTTTTTT. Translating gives CAGGGYQNTGELFF.

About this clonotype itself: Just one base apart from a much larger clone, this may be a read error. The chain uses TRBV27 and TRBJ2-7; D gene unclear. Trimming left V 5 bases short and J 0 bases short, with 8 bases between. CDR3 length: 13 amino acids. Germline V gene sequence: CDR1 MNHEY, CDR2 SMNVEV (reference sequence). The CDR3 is CASSRAASYEQYF. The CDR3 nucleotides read TGTGCCAGCAGTCGGGCAGCCTCCTACGAGCAGTACTTC.